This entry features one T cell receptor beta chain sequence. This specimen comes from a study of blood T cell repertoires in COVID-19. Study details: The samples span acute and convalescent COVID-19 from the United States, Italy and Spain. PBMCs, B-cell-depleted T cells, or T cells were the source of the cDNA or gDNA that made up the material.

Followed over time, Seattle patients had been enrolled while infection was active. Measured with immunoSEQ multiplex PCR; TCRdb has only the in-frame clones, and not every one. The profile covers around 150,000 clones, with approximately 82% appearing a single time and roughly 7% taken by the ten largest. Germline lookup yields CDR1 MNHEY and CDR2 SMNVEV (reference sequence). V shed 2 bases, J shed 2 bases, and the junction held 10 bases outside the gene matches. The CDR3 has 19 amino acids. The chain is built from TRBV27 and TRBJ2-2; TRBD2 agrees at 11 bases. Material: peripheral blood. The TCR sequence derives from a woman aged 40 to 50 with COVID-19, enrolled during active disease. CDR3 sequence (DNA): TGTGCCAGCAGTTTAAGGCTGGTAGCGGGAGGGAGAAACACCGGGGAGCTGTTTTTT. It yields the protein CASSLRLVAGGRNTGELFF.